This is a list of T cell receptor beta chains from one sample in a study of shared clonotypes between healthy human individuals. Using immunoSEQ multiplex PCR, the repertoire was profiled, and TCRdb retains in-frame clones only, with some absent. The sample gives around 2,000,000 clones, 85% to 95% of which show up once; 0.13% is in the top ten. Specimen: naive CD4+ T cells sorted from blood. The receptor set was obtained from a man between 18 and 29 years old in good health. Both conserved end residues are part of each CDR3. D genes are given only for firm matches. Size is omitted from some rows. Given values are once, few, many or a class for expanded clones.

V	D	size	J	CDR3	DNA
TRBV20-1	.	.	TRBJ1-1	CSARQHTEAFF	TGCAGTGCTCGGCAGCACACTGAAGCTTTCTTT
TRBV19	.	.	TRBJ2-5	CASSIGSPEGRSRGAQYF	TGTGCCAGTAGTATAGGATCACCTGAGGGACGTTCAAGGGGGGCCCAGTACTTC
TRBV7-3	.	.	TRBJ1-1	CASSATGNTEAFF	TGTGCCAGCAGCGCGACAGGTAACACTGAAGCTTTCTTT
TRBV27	.	.	TRBJ1-5	CASSLWPTKVNQPQHF	TGTGCCAGCAGTTTATGGCCCACAAAGGTCAATCAGCCCCAGCATTTT
TRBV29-1	TRBD1	.	TRBJ2-7	CSVVAGGSYEQYF	TGCAGCGTTGTGGCAGGGGGCTCCTACGAGCAGTACTTC
TRBV10-3	TRBD1	.	TRBJ1-5	CASRTGADQPQHF	TGTGCCAGCCGAACAGGGGCCGATCAGCCCCAGCATTTT
TRBV5-1	TRBD2	once	TRBJ2-1	CASSLGIPGLADYNEQFF	TGCGCCAGCAGCTTGGGGATCCCGGGACTAGCGGACTACAATGAGCAGTTCTTC
TRBV6-1	.	.	TRBJ2-1	CASSEWSGEYNEQFF	TGTGCCAGCAGTGAATGGTCCGGGGAGTACAATGAGCAGTTCTTC
TRBV5-4	.	.	TRBJ2-7	CASSSTIWDKGPLSREQYF	TGTGCCAGCAGCTCGACCATTTGGGATAAAGGCCCCCTCTCTCGGGAGCAGTACTTC
TRBV6-5	.	.	TRBJ2-7	CASRPRVASTYEQYF	TGTGCCAGCAGGCCCAGGGTAGCGTCCACCTACGAGCAGTACTTC
TRBV30	TRBD1	.	TRBJ2-1	CAWSWDRGTSGRRIDEQFF	TGTGCCTGGAGTTGGGACAGGGGGACCAGCGGGAGGAGAATCGATGAGCAGTTCTTC
TRBV7-2	.	.	TRBJ1-1	CASSLALGSAEAFF	TGTGCCAGCAGCTTAGCGCTTGGGAGCGCTGAAGCTTTCTTT
TRBV10-2	.	.	TRBJ1-5	CASSDSFSNQPQHF	TGCGCCAGCAGTGACTCCTTTAGCAATCAGCCCCAGCATTTT
TRBV4-1	TRBD2	.	TRBJ2-3	CASSQIPGLATSTDTQYF	TGCGCCAGCAGCCAGATACCGGGACTAGCTACTAGCACAGATACGCAGTATTTT
TRBV18	.	once	TRBJ2-7	CASSPRDMTYEQYF	TGTGCCAGCTCACCGCGGGACATGACCTACGAGCAGTACTTC
TRBV19	.	.	TRBJ1-5	CASSIEGWRPQHF	TGTGCCAGTAGTATTGAAGGGTGGAGGCCCCAGCATTTT
TRBV6-1	.	.	TRBJ1-6	CASTEGGGNSPLHF	TGTGCCAGCACCGAAGGGGGTGGGAATTCGCCCCTCCACTTT
TRBV20-1	.	.	TRBJ2-3	CSARVDTQYF	TGCAGTGCTAGGGTAGATACGCAGTATTTT
TRBV18	.	once	TRBJ2-5	CASSPLTGGETQYF	TGTGCCAGCTCACCATTGACTGGGGGGGAGACCCAGTACTTC
TRBV19	TRBD2	.	TRBJ2-1	CASSSLAGYNEQFF	TGTGCCAGTAGTTCTCTAGCGGGATACAATGAGCAGTTCTTC
TRBV25-1	TRBD1	.	TRBJ1-1	CAGGGCRQGGRGSTEAFF	TGTGCCGGAGGTGGTTGTAGACAGGGGGGAAGGGGAAGCACTGAAGCTTTCTTT
TRBV18	TRBD1	.	TRBJ1-3	CASSPQGVAGNTIYF	TGTGCCAGCTCCCCACAGGGGGTAGCCGGAAACACCATATATTTT
TRBV2	TRBD1	.	TRBJ1-1	CASRWGQGDNTEAFF	TGTGCCAGCAGGTGGGGACAGGGGGACAACACTGAAGCTTTCTTT
TRBV30	.	.	TRBJ2-4	CAWSFGGLSGFAKNIQYF	TGTGCCTGGAGTTTCGGGGGACTGTCGGGCTTCGCCAAAAACATTCAGTACTTC
TRBV6-1	.	once	TRBJ1-6	CASSEATSYNSPLHF	TGTGCCAGCAGTGAAGCGACCTCCTATAATTCACCCCTCCACTTT
TRBV29-1	.	.	TRBJ1-1	CSTLRGTEAFF	TGCAGCACTTTAAGGGGCACTGAAGCTTTCTTT
TRBV6-4	TRBD1	.	TRBJ1-5	CASSKDRGPLDSNQPQHF	TGTGCCAGCAGTAAGGACAGGGGGCCCTTGGATAGCAATCAGCCCCAGCATTTT
TRBV7-3	.	.	TRBJ2-5	CASSLTRDSETQYF	TGTGCCAGCAGCTTAACGCGGGACTCAGAGACCCAGTACTTC
TRBV27	.	.	TRBJ1-5	CANYPHTTGRGQPQHF	TGTGCCAACTACCCCCACACAACGGGCAGGGGTCAGCCCCAGCATTTT
TRBV10-3	TRBD2	.	TRBJ2-7	CAISASGISYEQYF	TGTGCCATCAGTGCTAGCGGGATATCCTACGAGCAGTACTTC
TRBV5-6	.	.	TRBJ2-7	CASSPPTGREQYF	TGTGCCAGCAGCCCCCCGACAGGGAGGGAGCAGTACTTC
TRBV9	TRBD2	.	TRBJ2-4	CASSVDGVAGSQLAKNIQYF	TGTGCCAGCAGCGTAGACGGGGTAGCGGGATCCCAATTAGCCAAAAACATTCAGTACTTC
TRBV6-1	.	.	TRBJ1-2	CASSGTRRFGYTF	TGTGCCAGCAGCGGGACCCGACGGTTTGGCTACACCTTC
TRBV7-9	.	.	TRBJ2-1	CASRVPLDEQFF	TGTGCCAGTAGAGTGCCATTGGATGAGCAGTTCTTC
TRBV7-6	TRBD1	.	TRBJ2-7	CASSSGRVGQGRDEQYF	TGTGCCAGCAGCTCGGGGCGCGTGGGACAGGGTCGCGACGAGCAGTACTTC
TRBV18	.	few	TRBJ2-2	CASSPGRADTGELFF	TGTGCCAGCTCACCGGGAAGGGCGGACACCGGGGAGCTGTTTTTT
TRBV7-2	.	.	TRBJ2-7	CASSVEGSGASEQYF	TGTGCCAGCAGCGTGGAGGGGAGTGGGGCTAGCGAGCAGTACTTC
TRBV19	TRBD1	few	TRBJ1-2	CASSPHGTGTSYTF	TGTGCCAGTAGCCCTCACGGGACAGGGACTAGCTACACCTTC
TRBV7-2	TRBD1	.	TRBJ1-1	CATHPGGTLTEAFF	TGTGCCACTCACCCAGGGGGGACCCTCACTGAAGCTTTCTTT
TRBV21-1	.	.	TRBJ1-1	CASSTPGGKNTEAFF	TGTGCCAGCAGCACCCCAGGGGGGAAGAACACTGAAGCTTTCTTT
TRBV2	.	.	TRBJ1-1	CASSVNTEAFF	TGTGCCAGCAGTGTCAATACTGAAGCTTTCTTT
TRBV4-1	.	.	TRBJ2-6	CASSQDVNRVDPGANVLTF	TGCGCCAGCAGCCAAGATGTCAACAGGGTGGACCCTGGGGCCAACGTCCTGACTTTC
TRBV5-1	.	.	TRBJ2-2	CASSLAVAPAGELFF	TGCGCCAGCAGCTTGGCGGTCGCCCCGGCCGGGGAGCTGTTTTTT
TRBV18	.	.	TRBJ1-2	CASSPWGRDGYTF	TGTGCCAGCTCACCATGGGGGCGCGATGGCTACACCTTC
TRBV6-5	TRBD2	.	TRBJ2-7	CASRRSGGETYEQYF	TGTGCCAGCAGACGTAGCGGGGGAGAAACTTACGAGCAGTACTTC
TRBV5-1	TRBD1	.	TRBJ2-7	CASSLGTGAYEQYF	TGCGCCAGCAGCCTCGGGACAGGGGCATACGAGCAGTACTTC
TRBV19	TRBD1	.	TRBJ2-6	CASSFSSGQVYGANVLTF	TGTGCCAGTAGCTTCTCGTCGGGACAGGTTTATGGGGCCAACGTCCTGACTTTC
TRBV7-2	.	once	TRBJ2-7	CASSSAAEATYEQYF	TGTGCCAGCAGCTCCGCGGCGGAAGCCACCTACGAGCAGTACTTC
TRBV30	.	.	TRBJ2-3	CAWNDLNFGDTQYF	TGTGCCTGGAACGACCTCAACTTTGGAGATACGCAGTATTTT
TRBV19	.	once	TRBJ2-2	CASMAGPVAGELFF	TGTGCCAGTATGGCAGGGCCCGTAGCCGGGGAGCTGTTTTTT
TRBV6-5	.	once	TRBJ1-4	CASSIKQGGEKLFF	TGTGCCAGCAGCATAAAACAGGGAGGAGAAAAACTGTTTTTT
TRBV7-2	TRBD1	.	TRBJ2-7	CASSLAGRDRGLEQYF	TGTGCCAGCAGCTTAGCTGGCCGGGACAGGGGGCTCGAGCAGTACTTC
TRBV7-7	TRBD1	.	TRBJ1-1	CASRGQGRAFF	TGTGCTAGCAGAGGACAGGGTCGCGCTTTCTTT
TRBV2	.	.	TRBJ2-1	CASSVGSSYNEQFF	TGTGCCAGCAGTGTTGGGAGCTCCTACAATGAGCAGTTCTTC
TRBV18	TRBD1	.	TRBJ2-3	CASSPTTGGTDTQYF	TGTGCCAGCTCACCTACCACAGGGGGCACAGATACGCAGTATTTT
TRBV18	.	.	TRBJ2-5	CASSPTGGGETQYF	TGTGCCAGCTCTCCGACAGGAGGGGGAGAGACCCAGTACTTC
TRBV19	TRBD2	.	TRBJ2-7	CASSIDILAGAMDEQYF	TGTGCCAGTAGTATAGATATTCTAGCGGGAGCGATGGACGAGCAGTACTTC